This T cell receptor beta chain was sequenced during a study of cytomegalovirus exposure and HLA in healthy donors. Study-wide background: Across some 400 genotyped donors, 81% landed in the Caucasian-associated ancestry cluster. The study, taken as a whole, reports: In a later analysis, at a false discovery rate of 0.05, about 17,000 TCR beta sequences matched HLA alleles.

The germline V gene has CDR1 MNHNS and CDR2 SASEGT. The CDR3 totals 15 residues. Trimming cost V 1 base and J 3 bases; bases outside gene matches: 6. It was healthy bone marrow donors who served as donors. At collection, donors were nominally healthy, but unrecorded immune exposures were probable. PCR used 60 Vbeta primers and 13 Jbeta primers. This table comes from immunoSEQ multiplex PCR, and its TCRdb copy is limited to in-frame clones, with some not included. The sample consists of some 130,000 clones, about four fifths of them appearing once. Of note for this clone: As yet, its antigen is unknown.

The V call is TRBV6-1, the J call TRBJ2-7; 7 bases fit TRBD1. The material sequenced was PBMCs. The receptor's source is a young man in good health. Here the CDR3 DNA reads TGTGCCAGCAGTGAAGGGGGACAGCCCGTCTACGAGCAGTACTTC. The encoded protein is CASSEGGQPVYEQYF.